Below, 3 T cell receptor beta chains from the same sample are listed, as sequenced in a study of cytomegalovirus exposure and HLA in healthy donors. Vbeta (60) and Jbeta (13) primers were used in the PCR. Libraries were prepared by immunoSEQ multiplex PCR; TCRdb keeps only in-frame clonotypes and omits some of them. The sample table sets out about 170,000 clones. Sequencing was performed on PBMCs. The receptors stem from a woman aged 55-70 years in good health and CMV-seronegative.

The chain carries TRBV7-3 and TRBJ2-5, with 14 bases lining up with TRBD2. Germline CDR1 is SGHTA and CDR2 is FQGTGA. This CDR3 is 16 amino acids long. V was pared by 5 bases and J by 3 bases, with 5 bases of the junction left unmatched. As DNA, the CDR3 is TGTGCCAGCAGCCCAAGGGGACTAGCGGGAGAAGAGACCCAGTACTTC. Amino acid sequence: CASSPRGLAGEETQYF.

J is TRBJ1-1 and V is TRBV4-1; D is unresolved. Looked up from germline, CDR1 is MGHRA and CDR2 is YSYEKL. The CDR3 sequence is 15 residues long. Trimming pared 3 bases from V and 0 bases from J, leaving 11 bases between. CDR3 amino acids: CASSHRSTVNTEAFF. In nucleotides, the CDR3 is TGCGCCAGCAGCCACCGATCCACAGTGAACACTGAAGCTTTCTTT.

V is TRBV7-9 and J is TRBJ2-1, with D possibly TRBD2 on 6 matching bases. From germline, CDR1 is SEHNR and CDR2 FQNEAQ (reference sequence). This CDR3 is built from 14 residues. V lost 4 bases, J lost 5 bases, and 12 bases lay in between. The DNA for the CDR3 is TGTGCCAGCAGCTACGGCGGGGTAAACAATGAGCAGTTCTTC. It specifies CASSYGGVNNEQFF.